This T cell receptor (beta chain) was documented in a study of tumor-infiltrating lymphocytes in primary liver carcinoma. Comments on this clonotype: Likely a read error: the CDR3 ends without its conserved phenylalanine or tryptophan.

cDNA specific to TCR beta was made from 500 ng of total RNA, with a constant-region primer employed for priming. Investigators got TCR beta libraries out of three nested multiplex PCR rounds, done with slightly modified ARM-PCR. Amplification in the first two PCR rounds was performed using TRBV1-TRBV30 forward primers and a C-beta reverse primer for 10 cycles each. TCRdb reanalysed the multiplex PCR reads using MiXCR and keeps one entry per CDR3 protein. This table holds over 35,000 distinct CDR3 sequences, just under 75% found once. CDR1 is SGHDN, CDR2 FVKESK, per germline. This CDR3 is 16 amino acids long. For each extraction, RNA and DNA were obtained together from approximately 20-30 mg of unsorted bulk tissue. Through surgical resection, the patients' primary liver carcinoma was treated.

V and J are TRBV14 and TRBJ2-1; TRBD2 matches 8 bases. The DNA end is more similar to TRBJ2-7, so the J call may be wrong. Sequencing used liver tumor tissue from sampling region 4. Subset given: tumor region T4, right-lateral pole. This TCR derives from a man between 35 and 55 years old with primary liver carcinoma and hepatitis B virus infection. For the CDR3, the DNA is TGTGCCAGCAGTGCCATAGCGGGATGGGTAAACAATGAGCAGTACTTA. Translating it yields CASSAIAGWVNNEQYL.